Listed below are T cell receptor beta chains from one sample, sequenced in a study of response to subunit inactivated influenza vaccine. A single record per CDR3 protein comes from TCRdb applying MiXCR to the RT-PCR reads. The data contain around 750,000 distinct CDR3 sequences, 21% of them seen just once; the ten biggest clones take up 10%. Sequencing used PBMCs from blood, obtained around 5 days after vaccination. The receptors were gathered from a man aged 45-65 years who received an inactivated influenza vaccine. Each CDR3 is given without its conserved first and last residue. The D gene is left open where the match is weak. Clone size, where shown, is once, few, many, or a class for clones that have expanded.

>-|TRBD1|TRBJ2-5|15|TRBV4-2
ASSQDWDRAVSKTQY
>-|-|TRBJ2-7|13|TRBV4-2
ASSQAGTASYEQY
>-|-|TRBJ2-5|10|TRBV2
ASGQGLGTQY
>-|-|TRBJ2-7|11|TRBV29-1
SVAVPGYYEQY
>many|-|TRBJ1-1|11|TRBV7-2
ASSLAGGAEAF
>once|-|TRBJ2-5|16|TRBV20-1
SGLLDRGLSGSRETQY
>many|TRBD1|TRBJ2-3|16|TRBV5-1
ASRPYSGTATSTDTQY
>-|-|TRBJ1-2|16|TRBV11-1
ASSLGVLGTPPHYGYT
>-|-|TRBJ1-3|12|TRBV12-3/TRBV12-4
ASSSASSGNTIY
>-|-|TRBJ1-3|11|TRBV20-1
SARDPGGNTIY
>-|-|TRBJ2-5|13|TRBV7-9
ASSKRVAEQETQY
>-|-|TRBJ2-1|12|TRBV24-1
ATSQNGQSDEQF
>-|-|TRBJ2-7|16|TRBV5-6
ASSLDGAPEYNTYEQY
>many|TRBD2|TRBJ2-7|11|TRBV12-3/TRBV12-4
ASSWGTSYEQY
>many|-|TRBJ2-2|13|TRBV12-3/TRBV12-4
ASSLGGANTGELF
>-|-|TRBJ2-3|13|TRBV5-5
ASSFSPRDADTQY
>few|TRBD1|TRBJ2-3|13|TRBV7-8
ASSPGQGRFHTQY
>-|-|TRBJ2-1|12|TRBV20-1
SARDTVGYNEQF
>few|-|TRBJ1-1|11|TRBV10-3
AISAGKNTEAF
>few|-|TRBJ2-3|11|TRBV4-3
ASSKVRKDTQY
>-|-|TRBJ1-4|13|TRBV7-9
ASSKGLLGNEKLF
>-|-|TRBJ1-1|14|TRBV6-2/TRBV6-3
ASKKQSTVGNTEAF
>-|TRBD2|TRBJ2-5|13|TRBV7-9
ASSSGLAVEETQY
>-|-|TRBJ2-1|11|TRBV6-5
ASSYGQGGEQF
>few|-|TRBJ2-7|10|TRBV4-2
ASSQAAREQY
>few|TRBD2|TRBJ2-1|14|TRBV7-2
ASSLAGSGRINEQF
>few|-|TRBJ2-7|11|TRBV15
ATSYTVSDEQY
>-|TRBD2|TRBJ2-7|15|TRBV12-3/TRBV12-4
ASSLGGLAGGNYEQY